These 32 T cell receptor beta chains were all obtained from the same sample, sequenced in a study. TCRdb independently ran MiXCR on the reads; one entry per CDR3 protein. The sample holds about 7,100 distinct CDR3 sequences; 30% to 40% are singletons and the top ten take 22%. The sample comprised blood. All receptors derive from a human donor.

Relative to its sample, this clonotype is medium-sized. The chain couples TRBV20-1 to TRBJ1-5, with D unresolved. The germline V gene encodes CDR1 DFQATT and CDR2 SNEGSKA (reference sequence). Between the trimmed V and J ends, which lost 2 bases and 1 base, there was a span of 21 bases. This CDR3 has 18 amino acids. The CDR3 here is CSARIPGQEEISNQPQHF. The CDR3 nucleotides are TGCAGTGCTAGAATCCCCGGGCAGGAGGAGATAAGCAATCAGCCCCAGCATTTT.

Judged by abundance, this clonotype is medium-sized. This sequence joins TRBV30 and TRBJ1-5, with no clear D. The CDR3 contains 15 residues. V dropped 5 bases and J dropped 3 bases, with 17 bases sitting between them. CDR1 GTSNPN and CDR2 SVGIG come from the germline V gene (reference sequence). CDR3 sequence reads: CAWEAGNLDNQPQHF. CDR3 DNA: TGTGCCTGGGAAGCCGGGAATCTGGACAATCAGCCCCAGCATTTT.

Regarding this clonotype: A much bigger clone sits one base away, suggesting this may be a read error. The final CDR3 position lacks the conserved phenylalanine or tryptophan, pointing to a likely read error. V is TRBV4-2 and J is TRBJ2-5, with TRBD1 as a possible D gene (6 bases). Per the germline V gene, CDR1 is LGHNA and CDR2 is YNFKEQ. Trimming stripped 0 bases from V and 5 bases from J, with 13 bases between. This CDR3 is 15 amino acids long. CDR3 nucleotide sequence: TGTGCCAGCAGCCAAGAAAAACAGGGAATGGAGACCCAGTACTTA. Amino acid sequence: CASSQEKQGMETQYL.

The chain combines TRBV14 with TRBJ2-2; D assignment may be TRBD1 or TRBD2 (6 bases each). This CDR3 spans 16 amino acids. Germline CDR1 reads SGHDN; CDR2 reads FVKESK. Trimming took 11 bases from V and 1 from J, leaving 20 bases between them. The CDR3 DNA sequence: TGTGCCTCAAGGGTCGTCAGGGGAGGGAACACCGGGGAGCTGTTTTTT. It codes for CASRVVRGGNTGELFF.

By its share, this clonotype is medium-sized. The chain is built from TRBV29-1 and TRBJ1-1, with D unclear. Germline V lookup: CDR1 SQVTM, CDR2 ANQGSEA. The V gene lost 5 bases and the J gene lost 10 bases, with 14 bases spanning the gap. The CDR3 is 11 residues long. CDR3 bases: TGCAGCGTTCTCCTTCGGGGAGCAGCTTTCTTT. This translates into CSVLLRGAAFF.

This clonotype is labeled medium-sized. This rearrangement joins TRBV14 to TRBJ2-7; D might be TRBD2 (5 bases). Trimming cost V 6 bases and J 6 bases, with 15 bases left between them. The CDR3 sequence is 13 residues long. CDR1 and CDR2 from the germline V gene are SGHDN and FVKESK. The CDR3 coding sequence is TGTGCCAGCAGGGGTGACCAGGCGGGCGAGCAGTACTTC. It is translated as CASRGDQAGEQYF.

This clonotype came up many times. The genes are TRBV20-1 and TRBJ2-7, with TRBD2 matching 7 bases. CDR1 and CDR2 from the germline V gene are DFQATT and SNEGSKA (reference sequence). The trim removed 6 bases at V and 6 bases at J, leaving 17 bases unmatched. The CDR3 length is 15 residues. The CDR3 reads CSAQNPRGGLGEQYF. The CDR3 nucleotides are TGCAGTGCCCAAAACCCAAGGGGAGGGCTGGGCGAGCAGTACTTC.

This clonotype was detected many times. V usage is TRBV29-1 and J usage is TRBJ2-5; 11 positions match TRBD2. The ends lost 4 bases at V and 8 bases at J; junction bases unmatched: 15. CDR1 is SQVTM and CDR2 is ANQGSEA in the germline V gene. The CDR3 has 16 amino acids. The CDR3 DNA follows: TGCAGCGTTGGGACACCGGGACTAGCGGCAGCCCGAACCCAGTACTTC. The encoded protein is CSVGTPGLAAARTQYF.

The chain has TRBV29-1 and TRBJ1-5; possibly TRBD1 for D (5 bases). This CDR3 contains 12 residues. Deletions cut 1 base from V and 11 bases from J, with 12 bases between. Germline CDR1 and CDR2: SQVTM and ANQGSEA. CDR3 region: CSVEGQLETQHF. CDR3 nucleotide sequence: TGCAGCGTTGAAGGACAGTTGGAGACCCAGCATTTT.

Within the sample, this clonotype is medium-sized (0.01 to 0.1%). The chain couples TRBV30 to TRBJ2-1; D may be TRBD1 (5 bases). The V end lost 3 bases, the J end lost 10 bases, and 7 bases lay between the germline ends. CDR3 length: 10 amino acids. Germline CDR1 and CDR2: GTSNPN and SVGIG (reference sequence). Here the CDR3 DNA reads TGTGCCTGGAGATGGACAGAGCAGTTCTTC. Residues: CAWRWTEQFF.

This clonotype counts as medium-sized. V is TRBV30 and J is TRBJ2-5, with D unresolved. Germline lookup yields CDR1 GTSNPN and CDR2 SVGIG (reference sequence). The germline V and J ends were trimmed by 3 bases and 9 bases, with 14 bases remaining between them. The CDR3 extends over 12 amino acids. The chain's CDR3 is CAWSSGRVAQYF. The CDR3 DNA follows: TGTGCCTGGAGCTCCGGAAGGGTGGCCCAGTACTTC.

This clonotype was detected only a few times. This rearrangement joins TRBV20-1 to TRBJ1-2, with D unclear. With 3 bases removed from V and 4 bases from J, the gap between germline ends came to 18 bases. CDR3 length: 15 residues. The germline V gene has CDR1 DFQATT and CDR2 SNEGSKA (reference sequence). The CDR3 region has the DNA TGCAGTGCTAGGCGAGCTGGGGAGGGTGTCTATGGCTACACCTTC. Protein product: CSARRAGEGVYGYTF.

By share of the sample, this clonotype is medium-sized (0.01 to 0.1%). V usage is TRBV4-2 and J usage is TRBJ2-5, with D perhaps matching TRBD1 (6 bases). The germline gives CDR1 LGHNA, CDR2 YNFKEQ. V lost 3 bases to trimming and J lost 0 bases, with 8 bases between them. The CDR3 spans 14 residues. CDR3 nucleotide sequence: TGTGCCAGCAGCCAGCAGGGGAACCAAGAGACCCAGTACTTC. Residues: CASSQQGNQETQYF.

This clonotype was picked up many times. The chain combines TRBV4-2 with TRBJ2-7, with 8 nucleotides matching TRBD2. CDR3 length: 16 residues. The junction had 10 bases not matched to a gene; V was cut back by 0 bases and J by 6 bases. Germline V CDR1 and CDR2: LGHNA, YNFKEQ. CDR3 loop: CASSQDGSGGPLEQYF. In DNA form, the CDR3 reads TGTGCCAGCAGCCAAGATGGGTCGGGAGGGCCTCTCGAGCAGTACTTC.

This clonotype is medium-sized within its sample. The gene calls are TRBV20-1 and TRBJ2-2; TRBD2 matches at 11 bases. This CDR3 comprises 16 residues. Unmatched junction bases numbered 9, after V lost 2 bases and J lost 7 bases. Germline assignment: CDR1 DFQATT and CDR2 SNEGSKA (reference sequence). The CDR3 sequence: CSARSELAGVVGELFF. CDR3 DNA: TGCAGTGCTAGATCAGAACTAGCGGGAGTTGTCGGGGAGCTGTTTTTT.

This clonotype showed up many times. This rearrangement joins TRBV5-1 to TRBJ1-1; no clear D gene. Trimming removed 1 base from V and 5 bases from J, with 9 bases in between. Per the germline V gene, CDR1 is SGHRS and CDR2 is YFSETQ. CDR3 length equals 13 residues. CDR3 loop: CASSLMGWTEAFF. For the CDR3, the DNA is TGCGCCAGCAGCTTGATGGGGTGGACTGAAGCTTTCTTT.

The chain uses TRBV30 and TRBJ2-1, with TRBD2 matching over 11 bases. Germline loops: CDR1 GTSNPN, CDR2 SVGIG (reference sequence). This CDR3 is 20 amino acids long. Trimming took 1 base from V and 12 from J; bases not matched to a gene: 26. CDR3 protein: CAWSGLLAGVTTPSTDTQFF. In nucleotides, the CDR3 is TGTGCCTGGAGTGGACTACTAGCGGGGGTTACAACCCCTAGCACAGATACGCAGTTCTTC.

This clonotype was counted a few times. V usage is TRBV25-1 and J usage is TRBJ2-1, with 15 bases matching TRBD2. The germline V gene encodes CDR1 MGHDK and CDR2 SYGVNS. V shed 6 bases, J shed 3 bases, and the junction held 6 bases outside the gene matches. The CDR3 runs to 17 residues. CDR3 DNA: TGTGCCAGCAGGGGACTAGCGGGAGGTCTCCGCTACAATGAGCAGTTCTTC. Protein sequence: CASRGLAGGLRYNEQFF.

This clonotype is labeled medium-sized. The CDR3 region is CSVGSPLATDTQYF. In nucleotides, the CDR3 is TGCAGCGTTGGCAGTCCCCTTGCGACAGATACGCAGTATTTT. The genes are TRBV29-1 and TRBJ2-3; D not resolved. The CDR3 covers 14 residues. Germline V gives CDR1 SQVTM, CDR2 ANQGSEA. The V end lost 4 bases, the J end lost 3 bases, and 14 bases lay between the germline ends.

The rearrangement links TRBV30 to TRBJ1-3, with D uncertain. The CDR3 consists of 13 residues. Germline V gene lookup returns CDR1 GTSNPN and CDR2 SVGIG (reference sequence). Trimming stripped 3 bases from V and 0 bases from J, with 6 bases between. The CDR3 bases are TGTGCCTGGAGGCTGTGCTCTGGAAACACCATATATTTT. It encodes CAWRLCSGNTIYF.

There are a few counts of this clonotype. Possible read error: a much larger clone is one base away. The chain joins TRBV18 to TRBJ2-1; D tentatively fits TRBD1 or TRBD2 (6 bases each). Germline V gene lookup returns CDR1 KGHSH and CDR2 LQKENI. V was cut by 2 bases and J by 13 bases, with 24 bases left in between. The CDR3 has 16 amino acids. CDR3 region: CASSPKSHGGQGTQFF. The CDR3 DNA is TGTGCCAGCTCACCAAAGTCTCACGGAGGGCAGGGGACCCAGTTCTTC.

With regard to this clonotype: A much larger clone sits a single nucleotide away, making a read error possible. This chain joins TRBV20-1 and TRBJ1-5; 8 bases match TRBD1. The germline gives CDR1 DFQATT, CDR2 SNEGSKA (reference sequence). This CDR3 comprises 15 residues. V lost 5 bases, J lost 3 bases, and 9 bases stayed unmatched. The CDR3 protein is CSAHLWTGNNQPQHF. As DNA, the CDR3 is TGCAGTGCTCACCTCTGGACAGGGAACAATCAGCCCCAGCATTTT.

This sequence joins TRBV4-2 and TRBJ1-3; possible D gene TRBD1, 5 bases. V was trimmed by 0 bases and J by 4 bases, leaving 10 bases between them. Germline V CDR1 and CDR2: LGHNA, YNFKEQ. CDR3 size: 15 residues. CDR3 region: CASSQEGTFGNTIYF. The DNA for the CDR3 is TGTGCCAGCAGCCAAGAAGGGACCTTCGGAAACACCATATATTTT.

The rearrangement uses TRBV14 and TRBJ2-3, with TRBD2 identical over 10 bases. CDR1 SGHDN and CDR2 FVKESK come from the germline V gene. This CDR3 region has 15 residues. V dropped 3 bases and J dropped 11; count of bases not matched to a gene: 11. DNA of the CDR3: TGTGCCAGCAGCCAGACTAGCGGGCCTTACATTGAGCAGTATTTT. This translates into CASSQTSGPYIEQYF.

This clonotype was observed at least ten times. The chain links TRBV5-1 to TRBJ2-1; D is uncertain. CDR1 and CDR2 (germline): SGHRS, YFSETQ. V was shortened by 6 bases and J by 1 base, with 14 bases between the two germline ends. The CDR3 length is 15 residues. As DNA, the CDR3 is TGCGCCAGCACCCCAACGGCGGAATCCTACAATGAGCAGTTCTTC. This encodes CASTPTAESYNEQFF. The full variable domain, with the rest looked up from reference TRBV5-1 and TRBJ2-1, is KAGVTQTPRYLIKTRGQQVTLSCSPISGHRSVSWYQQTPGQGLQFLFEYFSETQRNKGNFPGRFSGRQFSNSRSEMNVSTLELGDSALYLCASTPTAESYNEQFFGPGTRLTVL.

This clonotype has a handful of counts. The CDR3 does not close with the conserved phenylalanine or tryptophan, likely indicating a read error. The chain has TRBV29-1 and TRBJ2-5; possible D gene TRBD2, 5 bases. This CDR3 is built from 14 residues. Looked up from germline, CDR1 is SQVTM and CDR2 is ANQGSEA. This CDR3 reads CSVQDYVAQETQYI. The CDR3, as DNA: TGCAGCGTTCAAGACTACGTAGCCCAAGAGACCCAGTACATC.

Comments on this clonotype: Without the conserved terminal phenylalanine or tryptophan, this CDR3 likely stems from a read error. The chain combines TRBV13 with TRBJ1-2; maybe TRBD1 (6 bases). Trimming removed 4 bases at V and 1 base at J, with 10 bases between. In germline, CDR1 is PRHDT, CDR2 FYEKMQ (reference sequence). The CDR3 is 14 amino acids. DNA for the CDR3: TGTGCCAGCAGCTCAGGACAGCTTAACTATGGCTACACCCTC. This encodes CASSSGQLNYGYTL.

This clonotype is medium-sized by share. The chain uses TRBV4-2 and TRBJ2-1; tentatively, D is TRBD2 (6 bases). In germline, CDR1 is LGHNA, CDR2 YNFKEQ. The CDR3 runs 17 residues. V lost 0 bases and J 3 bases, leaving 15 bases between the germline ends. CDR3 bases: TGTGCCAGCAGCCAAGAGTGGACGGGAGTGATCTACAATGAGCAGTTCTTC. It encodes CASSQEWTGVIYNEQFF.

The rearrangement joins TRBV20-1 to TRBJ2-5; TRBD2 might be the D (5 bases). The CDR3 length is 15 residues. The germline V and J ends were trimmed by 8 bases and 13 bases, with 32 bases remaining between them. Germline lookup yields CDR1 DFQATT and CDR2 SNEGSKA (reference sequence). The CDR3 loop is CSSSSSISGRHGGYF. CDR3 nucleotides: TGCAGTAGCAGCAGTTCGATAAGCGGCCGCCATGGAGGGTACTTC.

In its sample, this clonotype is medium-sized. V usage is TRBV4-2 and J usage is TRBJ1-1, with 10 bases identical to TRBD1. CDR1 is LGHNA, CDR2 YNFKEQ, per germline. V trimming: 1 base; J trimming: 4 bases; junction bases outside the gene matches: 6. The CDR3 has 16 amino acids. CDR3 in amino acids: CASSQGLGQGTTEAFF. DNA of the CDR3: TGTGCCAGCAGCCAAGGTTTGGGACAGGGGACCACTGAAGCTTTCTTT.

This clonotype was counted between two and nine times. Given a much more abundant clone one base away, this may be a read error. The rearrangement uses TRBV6-1 and TRBJ1-5; no firm D call. Germline V gene sequence: CDR1 MNHNS, CDR2 SASEGT. The CDR3 covers 13 residues. V lost 4 bases to trimming and J lost 6 bases, with 10 bases between them. The CDR3 region has the DNA TGTGCCAGCAGTGGAGTCAGCGTTCAGCCCCAGCATTTT. It is translated as CASSGVSVQPQHF.

This clonotype counts as medium-sized (0.01 to 0.1%). The rearrangement uses TRBV29-1 and TRBJ2-7; 10 nucleotides match TRBD1. Germline lookup yields CDR1 SQVTM and CDR2 ANQGSEA. This CDR3 region has 13 residues. With V trimmed by 6 bases and J by 5 bases, 7 bases remained unmatched. The CDR3 region has the DNA TGCAGCGTCCCGGGACAGGGGATGAACGAGCAGTACTTC. Residues: CSVPGQGMNEQYF.